The 11 T cell receptor beta chains in this list originate from one sample, sequenced in a study of blood T cells in healthy people across ages. A sample-barcoded 5' primer and a J-beta primer mix were used in a second PCR of about 7 to 12 cycles. TCRdb re-called the 5' RACE reads through MiXCR, storing one row per CDR3 protein. The repertoire holds approximately 880,000 distinct CDR3 sequences, with around 48% as singletons. The specimen was blood. These receptors were obtained from a man aged 30 to 39 in good health.

This clonotype was counted a few times. The V call is TRBV29-1, the J call TRBJ1-5; a possible D gene is TRBD1 (5 bases). The V and J ends lost 7 bases and 0 bases respectively, with 7 bases between them. CDR1 is SQVTM and CDR2 is ANQGSEA in the germline V gene. The CDR3 is 12 amino acids. This CDR3 is CSGGDSNQPQHF. The CDR3 coding sequence is TGCAGCGGGGGGGATAGCAATCAGCCCCAGCATTTT.

The V gene is TRBV9, the J gene TRBJ1-3; the D is unclear. The germline gives CDR1 SGDLS, CDR2 YYNGEE. V was pared by 0 bases and J by 1 base, with 8 bases between. The CDR3 runs to 15 residues. The CDR3 bases are TGTGCCAGCAGCGTAGTAGGCGATTCTGGAAACACCATATATTTT. The encoded protein is CASSVVGDSGNTIYF.

Worth noting for this clonotype: Its ends do not fully match the called genes, so a read error is possible. V is TRBV3-1 and J is TRBJ1-2; D remains ambiguous. This CDR3 comprises 14 residues. Germline loops: CDR1 LGHDT, CDR2 YNNKEL (reference sequence). The CDR3 sequence is CASSQGSRPYGYTF. The CDR3 region has the DNA TGTGCTAGCAGCCAAGGCAGCCGTCCCTATGGCTACACCTTC.

The V and J genes are TRBV18 and TRBJ2-5, with D possibly being TRBD2 (6 bases). This CDR3 is built from 16 residues. Germline CDR1 KGHSH, CDR2 LQKENI. V lost 3 bases and J 3 bases, leaving 17 bases between the germline ends. CDR3 amino acids: CASSPSGVGSEETQYF. CDR3 sequence (DNA): TGTGCCAGCTCACCTTCGGGGGTTGGTTCTGAAGAGACCCAGTACTTC.

This sequence joins TRBV16 and TRBJ1-1; the D gene is possibly TRBD1 (5 bases). The CDR3 loop spans 14 amino acids. Germline V lookup: CDR1 KGHSY, CDR2 FQNENV. V lost 4 bases, J lost 5 bases, and 14 bases lay in between. This CDR3 reads CASSRVGVRTEAFF. CDR3 sequence (DNA): TGTGCCAGCAGCCGAGTGGGGGTACGGACTGAAGCTTTCTTT. Full variable domain (missing parts from reference TRBV16 and TRBJ1-1): GEEVAQTPKHLVRGEGQKAKLYCAPIKGHSYVFWYQQVLKNEFKFLISFQNENVFDETGMPKERFSAKCLPNSPCSLEIQATKLEDSAVYFCASSRVGVRTEAFFGQGTRLTVV.

A few counts support this clonotype. The V and J genes are TRBV7-8 and TRBJ1-6; no clear D gene. V was trimmed by 4 bases and J by 8 bases, leaving 9 bases between them. The length of the CDR3 is 13 residues. Germline CDR1 reads SGHVS; CDR2 reads FQNEAQ. CDR3 in DNA: TGTGCCAGCAGCTCCACAGCTTATTCACCCCTCCACTTT. This encodes CASSSTAYSPLHF.

In its sample, this clonotype was seen a few times. The chain recombines TRBV18 with TRBJ1-5; D is unclear. CDR3 length: 13 residues. Germline values: CDR1 KGHSH, CDR2 LQKENI. The germline V and J ends were trimmed by 3 bases and 11 bases, with 14 bases remaining between them. In DNA form, the CDR3 reads TGTGCCAGCTCACCCGTTCGGCAGTCGACCCAGCATTTT. This gives the protein CASSPVRQSTQHF.

The chain is built from TRBV29-1 and TRBJ2-5, with D possibly matching TRBD1 (6 bases). Trimming stripped 2 bases from V and 0 bases from J, with 7 bases between. This CDR3 is 13 amino acids long. CDR1 and CDR2 from the germline V gene are SQVTM and ANQGSEA. CDR3 nucleotides: TGCAGCGTTGAAAGGGGGTACCAAGAGACCCAGTACTTC. Protein sequence: CSVERGYQETQYF.

V usage is TRBV10-3 and J usage is TRBJ1-6, with a weak D call TRBD1 (5 bases). This CDR3 comprises 14 residues. V was pared by 10 bases and J by 7 bases, with 17 bases between. Germline V gives CDR1 ENHRY, CDR2 SYGVKD. CDR3 region: CATGGTLENSPLHF. In DNA, the CDR3 is TGTGCCACCGGGGGGACTCTGGAAAATTCACCCCTCCACTTT.

The V gene is TRBV7-2, the J gene TRBJ2-3; perhaps TRBD2 as D (5 bases). CDR1 SGHTA and CDR2 FQGNSA come from the germline V gene. V was clipped by 3 bases and J by 6 bases, with 19 bases between them. CDR3 length: 16 residues. As DNA, the CDR3 is TGTGCCAGCAGCTTTTGGACTCAAGTTACGAGGGATACGCAGTATTTT. It yields the protein CASSFWTQVTRDTQYF.

V is TRBV12-3 or TRBV12-4 and J is TRBJ1-3, with D maybe TRBD1 (5 bases). This CDR3 region has 16 residues. The V end lost 6 bases, the J end lost 0 bases, and 15 bases lay between the germline ends. Written as DNA, the CDR3 is TGTGCCAGCAGCCTAAACCGGGACTCCTCTGGAAACACCATATATTTT. Protein: CASSLNRDSSGNTIYF.